The rows below give T cell receptor beta chains drawn from one sample of a study of blood T cells in healthy people across ages. TCRdb analysed the 5' RACE reads with MiXCR anew, one entry per CDR3 protein. The repertoire has over 700,000 distinct CDR3 sequences, around 25% of them found once; the top ten carry 9.4%. This sample was also put to use in a study of T cells of mothers and their children.

The sample was blood. These receptors came from a boy between 5 and 17 years old in good health. Each CDR3 is given without its conserved first and last residue. D genes are given only for firm matches.

cdr3_length | d_call | v_call | cdr3_aa
13 | NA | TRBV24-1 | ATSDPRTPGETQY
13 | NA | TRBV5-1 | ASSLVGFSNEKLF
15 | NA | TRBV20-1 | SARDWLWAGSQETQY
12 | NA | TRBV7-6 | ASSFDGWEETQY
13 | TRBD1 | TRBV14 | ASSAWTGRAYEQY
10 | NA | TRBV20-1 | SAPDTGNTIY
11 | NA | TRBV24-1 | ATSDRSLETQY
11 | NA | TRBV7-2 | ASSPQNSDEQF
15 | NA | TRBV28 | ASSHLTRQPANYGYT
12 | NA | TRBV20-1 | SARDGRGDNEQY
16 | NA | TRBV5-1 | ASSFRHQPSRDTDTQY
14 | TRBD1 | TRBV7-6 | ASSSNRGPLLNEQY
13 | NA | TRBV6-2/TRBV6-3 | ASSYSGRTNYGYT
13 | NA | TRBV5-1 | ASSLALRGQETQY
14 | NA | TRBV5-6 | ASSPGGGALKDTQY
12 | NA | TRBV7-2 | ASSSPREADIQY
11 | NA | TRBV29-1 | SVAVRDSHEQF
10 | NA | TRBV29-1 | SVGRVEYEQY
13 | TRBD2 | TRBV4-2 | ASSSLREGTGELF
10 | NA | TRBV5-1 | ASSPDEETQY
14 | TRBD1 | TRBV12-3/TRBV12-4 | ASNRDRGSWTDTQY
14 | NA | TRBV9 | ASSVGPTLTGSPLH
11 | NA | TRBV12-3/TRBV12-4 | ASSLTPSAEQY
14 | NA | TRBV6-2/TRBV6-3 | ASSGTLNSPLNEQF
13 | NA | TRBV7-3 | ASSPRGGRWTEAF
11 | NA | TRBV18 | ASSPVGGTEAF
11 | TRBD1 | TRBV5-6 | ASRDSSNTEAF
15 | NA | TRBV6-5 | ASSYLGPSGATTEAF
11 | NA | TRBV16 | ASSQFVNTEAF
10 | NA | TRBV4-1 | ASRGFPYGYT
13 | NA | TRBV3-1 | ASSQDPGYGNTIY
11 | NA | TRBV7-2 | ASSLISPNEQF
14 | TRBD2 | TRBV7-9 | AGSEWGTSGQETQY
13 | NA | TRBV28 | ASSLRAGGRETQY
11 | TRBD1 | TRBV29-1 | SAIGTGSYEQY
11 | NA | TRBV4-2 | ASSRAAHSPLH
13 | NA | TRBV14 | ASSLSVTNHYGYT
11 | NA | TRBV4-2 | ASSQTPQETQY
15 | TRBD2 | TRBV15 | ATSRGAGAGVFYEQY
13 | NA | TRBV27 | ASSLSMGGPYEQY
12 | NA | TRBV10-3 | AISDGQNQETQY
14 | TRBD2 | TRBV5-1 | ASSSTSGRILDTQY
12 | NA | TRBV28 | ASSTPGGFYEQY
10 | NA | TRBV11-2 | ASSQTGDEQY
12 | NA | TRBV5-6 | ASSPNTGIYEQY
11 | NA | TRBV7-2 | ASSQGGSETQY
9 | NA | TRBV27 | ASSRGSGCT